This T cell receptor beta chain emerged from a study of T-cell reconstitution after alpha-beta-depleted transplantation in children. The germline CDR1 and CDR2 sequences are MNHNS and SASEGT. Trimming cost V 7 bases and J 10 bases, with 20 bases left between them. This CDR3 is 15 amino acids long. Unique molecular identifiers were built into the TCRbeta library. TCRdb used MiXCR to reprocess the PCR reads, holding one entry per CDR3 protein. The sample has about 610,000 distinct CDR3 sequences, roughly a tenth seen once. The chain combines TRBV6-1 with TRBJ1-6; weak D call: TRBD1 (6 bases). This TCR was sampled from a human donor who donated a stem cell graft to a child with acute myeloid leukemia. The source was PBMCs from the stem cell graft donor, collected from the stem cell graft. The CDR3 sequence: CASTKGDLRISPLHF. The CDR3 DNA sequence: TGTGCCAGCACCAAGGGGGATTTAAGGATATCACCCCTCCACTTT.